Below, 12 T cell receptor beta chains from the same sample are listed, as sequenced in a study of blood T cell repertoires in COVID-19. Assay: immunoSEQ multiplex PCR; the TCRdb copy retains only in-frame clones and omits some. The table records 180,000 or so clones, around 79% of them present only once. The source material was PBMCs or T cells enriched from blood (not recorded which). Receptor source: a man over 45 who had recovered from COVID-19.

V usage is TRBV6-5 and J usage is TRBJ2-2; 8 bases match TRBD1. Germline loops: CDR1 MNHEY, CDR2 SVGAGI. The CDR3 is made up of 15 amino acids. V dropped 7 bases and J dropped 1; count of bases not matched to a gene: 5. This CDR3 is CASKSGTGNTGELFF. As DNA, the CDR3 is TGTGCCAGCAAATCCGGGACAGGGAACACCGGGGAGCTGTTTTTT.

The CDR3 DNA follows: TGCGCCAGCAGTCCCGCCGGGGGAGTTGGACCAACCGGGGAGCTGTTTTTT. Its translation: CASSPAGGVGPTGELFF. The V and J genes are TRBV5-1 and TRBJ2-2; tentative D call: TRBD2 (6 bases). V was shortened by 5 bases and J by 5 bases, with 22 bases between the two germline ends. CDR1 and CDR2 from the germline V gene are SGHRS and YFSETQ. This CDR3 is built from 17 residues. Full variable domain (remainder filled in from reference TRBV5-1 and TRBJ2-2): KAGVTQTPRYLIKTRGQQVTLSCSPISGHRSVSWYQQTPGQGLQFLFEYFSETQRNKGNFPGRFSGRQFSNSRSEMNVSTLELGDSALYLCASSPAGGVGPTGELFFGEGSRLTVL.

This rearrangement joins TRBV28 to TRBJ1-3, with a tentative D call TRBD1 (5 bases). Germline-derived CDR1 and CDR2 are MDHEN and SYDVKM. The CDR3 contains 14 residues. V lost 9 bases and J lost 0, with 12 bases in between. In nucleotides, the CDR3 is TGTGCCAGTCGGTCAGGGCTCTCTGGAAACACCATATATTTT. It codes for CASRSGLSGNTIYF.

The chain carries TRBV28 and TRBJ1-1; D perhaps matches TRBD1 (5 bases). The germline gives CDR1 MDHEN, CDR2 SYDVKM. V lost 6 bases and J lost 4, with 15 bases in between. CDR3 length: 14 amino acids. The CDR3 reads CASSVAGPATEAFF. In DNA form, the CDR3 reads TGTGCCAGCAGCGTGGCAGGGCCTGCCACTGAAGCTTTCTTT.

This chain connects TRBV5-6 to TRBJ2-3, with D maybe TRBD1 (5 bases). The germline V and J ends were trimmed by 6 bases and 5 bases, with 13 bases remaining between them. Germline CDR1 SGHDT, CDR2 YYEEEE. This CDR3 contains 13 residues. CDR3: CASTPAGLDTQYF. CDR3 sequence (DNA): TGTGCCAGCACCCCCGCAGGGTTAGATACGCAGTATTTT.

The J gene is TRBJ1-1, the V gene TRBV7-3, with TRBD1 matching over 10 bases. With 5 bases clipped from V and 3 bases from J, the junction kept 6 bases outside the gene matches. Germline V lookup: CDR1 SGHTA, CDR2 FQGTGA. The length of the CDR3 is 15 residues. DNA for the CDR3: TGTGCCAGCAGCCGCCAGACAGGGGGCGACACTGAAGCTTTCTTT. The encoded protein is CASSRQTGGDTEAFF.

V gene TRBV18 combines with J gene TRBJ1-1; TRBD1 is a possible D gene (6 bases). CDR3 size: 15 residues. Trimming removed 3 bases from V and 3 bases from J, with 14 bases in between. CDR1 and CDR2 (germline): KGHSH, LQKENI. For the CDR3, the DNA is TGTGCCAGCTCACCGAGTCAGGGGTTCGACACTGAAGCTTTCTTT. As protein: CASSPSQGFDTEAFF.

This clone was counted only a few times. This sequence joins TRBV6-4 and TRBJ1-1; weak D call: TRBD1 (6 bases). The V and J ends lost 0 bases and 12 bases respectively, with 17 bases between them. The CDR3 has 14 amino acids. Germline CDR1 reads MRHNA; CDR2 reads SNTAGT. The DNA of the CDR3 is TGTGCCAGCAGTGACTCGAGTCAGGGGTCCCCGTCTTTCTTT. Its translation: CASSDSSQGSPSFF.

This rearrangement joins TRBV7-2 to TRBJ1-1, with no clear D. V was trimmed by 3 bases and J by 6 bases, leaving 11 bases between them. CDR3 size: 13 residues. Germline V gene lookup returns CDR1 SGHTA and CDR2 FQGNSA. Written as DNA, the CDR3 is TGTGCCAGCAGCTTGCAGGAGAGGGCTGAAGCTTTCTTT. Its protein product is CASSLQERAEAFF. Drawing the rest from reference TRBV7-2 and TRBJ1-1, the complete variable domain is GAGVSQSPSNKVTEKGKDVELRCDPISGHTALYWYRQSLGQGLEFLIYFQGNSAPDKSGLPSDRFSAERTGGSVSTLTIQRTQQEDSAVYLCASSLQERAEAFFGQGTRLTVV.

V usage is TRBV19 and J usage is TRBJ1-2; D uncertain. This CDR3 region has 12 residues. CDR1 is LNHDA, CDR2 SQIVND, per germline (reference sequence). Trimming pared 4 bases from V and 6 bases from J, leaving 9 bases between. The CDR3 DNA reads TGTGCCAGTAGTAGGTACAGACATGGCTACACCTTC. It translates to CASSRYRHGYTF.

This clone was detected only once. CDR3 sequence reads: CAWSVQDRVNEQFF. The CDR3 DNA reads TGTGCCTGGAGTGTACAGGACAGGGTGAATGAGCAGTTCTTC. The chain has TRBV30 and TRBJ2-1, with 8 bases fitting TRBD1. CDR1 and CDR2 from the germline V gene are GTSNPN and SVGIG (reference sequence). V was clipped by 0 bases and J by 7 bases; unmatched bases: 5. The CDR3 spans 14 residues. Full variable domain (outside the CDR3, taken from reference TRBV30 and TRBJ2-1): SQTIHQWPATLVQPVGSPLSLECTVEGTSNPNLYWYRQAAGRGLQLLFYSVGIGQISSEVPQNLSASRPQDRQFILSSKKLLLSDSGFYLCAWSVQDRVNEQFFGPGTRLTVL.

The rearrangement uses TRBV19 and TRBJ2-1; 7 nucleotides agree with TRBD2. The CDR3 extends over 15 amino acids. Germline CDR1 LNHDA, CDR2 SQIVND (reference sequence). Losses at the gene ends were 2 bases for V and 5 bases for J; bases not matched to a gene: 6. CDR3 nucleotide sequence: TGTGCCAGTAGTATATGGCTAGCGGATAACAATGAGCAGTTCTTC. This encodes CASSIWLADNNEQFF. Using reference TRBV19 and TRBJ2-1 for the parts outside the CDR3, the full variable domain is DGGITQSPKYLFRKEGQNVTLSCEQNLNHDAMYWYRQDPGQGLRLIYYSQIVNDFQKGDIAEGYSVSREKKESFPLTVTSAQKNPTAFYLCASSIWLADNNEQFFGPGTRLTVL.